This T cell receptor beta chain appears in the sequencing data of a study of T cells in women clearing cervical HPV infection. Study-wide context: Women with histologically confirmed HPV16-related CIN3 or worse, 2 with invasive cancer, served as cases. Study results and caveats: It is unknown whether associations predate infection; no effector/memory or HPV-specific sorting.

All donors had a single incident cervical HPV16 infection, not prevalent. Clones were read by immunoSEQ multiplex PCR, and TCRdb kept only the in-frame ones, dropping some. The listing contains fewer than 15,000 clones. As concerns this clone: Its antigen is undetermined.

Sequencing was carried out using blood buffy coat. The TCR was taken from a woman aged 18 to 75 with a cervical HPV16 infection that either progressed to CIN3+ or cleared (not recorded which).

Partial CDR3 DNA: TGTGCCATCAGTGAGGAGGGGTCAACTAATGAAAAG. Its translation is CAISEEGSTNEK. The whole CDR3 region reads CAISEEGSTNEKLFF. This rearrangement joins TRBV10-3 to TRBJ2-2; D tentatively fits TRBD1 or TRBD2 (5 bases each). The missing CDR3 end, 3 residues past where the read stops, is filled in from the germline J gene. The length of the CDR3 is 15 residues. Germline assignment: CDR1 ENHRY and CDR2 SYGVKD.